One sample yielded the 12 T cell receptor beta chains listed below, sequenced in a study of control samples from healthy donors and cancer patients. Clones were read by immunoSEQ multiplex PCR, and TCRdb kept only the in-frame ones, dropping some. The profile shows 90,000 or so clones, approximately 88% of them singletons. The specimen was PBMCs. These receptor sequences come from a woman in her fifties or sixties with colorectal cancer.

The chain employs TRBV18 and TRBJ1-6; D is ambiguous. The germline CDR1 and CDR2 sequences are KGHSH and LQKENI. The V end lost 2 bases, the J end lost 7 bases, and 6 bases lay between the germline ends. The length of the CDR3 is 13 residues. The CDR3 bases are TGTGCCAGCTCACCAATCCAGAATTCACCCCTCCACTTT. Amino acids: CASSPIQNSPLHF.

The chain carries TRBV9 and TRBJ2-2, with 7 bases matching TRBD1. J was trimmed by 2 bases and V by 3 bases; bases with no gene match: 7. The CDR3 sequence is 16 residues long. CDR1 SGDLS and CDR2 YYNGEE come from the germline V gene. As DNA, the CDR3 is TGTGCCAGCAGCGCGCCGGGACAGCCCAACACCGGGGAGCTGTTTTTT. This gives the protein CASSAPGQPNTGELFF.

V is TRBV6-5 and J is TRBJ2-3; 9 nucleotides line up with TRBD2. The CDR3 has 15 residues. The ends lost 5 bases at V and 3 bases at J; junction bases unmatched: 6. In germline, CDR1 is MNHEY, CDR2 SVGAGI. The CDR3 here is CASSRTSARTDTQYF. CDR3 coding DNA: TGTGCCAGCAGTAGGACTAGCGCCCGAACAGATACGCAGTATTTT.

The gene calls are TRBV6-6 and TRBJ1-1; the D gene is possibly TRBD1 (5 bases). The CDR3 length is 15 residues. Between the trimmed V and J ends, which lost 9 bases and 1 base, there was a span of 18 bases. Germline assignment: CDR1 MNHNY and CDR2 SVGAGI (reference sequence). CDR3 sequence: CARCRKTGENTEAFF. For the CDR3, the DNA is TGTGCCAGGTGCCGGAAAACAGGAGAGAACACTGAAGCTTTCTTT.

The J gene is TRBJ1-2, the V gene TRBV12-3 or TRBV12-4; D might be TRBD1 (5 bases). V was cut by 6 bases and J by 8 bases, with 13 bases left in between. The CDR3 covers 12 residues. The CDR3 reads CASSQGARGYTF. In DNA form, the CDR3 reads TGTGCCAGCAGCCAAGGGGCGCGGGGCTACACCTTC.

CDR3 region: CASSQGNYGYTF. The CDR3 DNA is TGCGCCAGCAGCCAAGGGAACTATGGCTACACCTTC. The chain combines TRBV4-1 with TRBJ1-2, with D unclear. V was shortened by 1 base and J by 2 bases, with 2 bases between the two germline ends. The CDR3 runs to 12 residues. Per germline, CDR1 MGHRA and CDR2 YSYEKL.

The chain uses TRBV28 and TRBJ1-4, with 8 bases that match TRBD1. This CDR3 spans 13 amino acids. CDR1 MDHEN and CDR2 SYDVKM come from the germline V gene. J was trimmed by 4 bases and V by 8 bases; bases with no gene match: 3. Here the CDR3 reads CASDRGGNEKLFF. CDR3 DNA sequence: TGTGCCAGCGACAGGGGTGGTAATGAAAAACTGTTTTTT.

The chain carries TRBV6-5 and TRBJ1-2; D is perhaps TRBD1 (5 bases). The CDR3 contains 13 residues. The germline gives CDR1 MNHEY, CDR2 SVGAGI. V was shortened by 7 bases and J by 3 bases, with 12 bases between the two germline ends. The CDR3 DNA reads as TGTGCCAGCACCGAAACAGGAGACTATGGCTACACCTTC. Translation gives CASTETGDYGYTF.

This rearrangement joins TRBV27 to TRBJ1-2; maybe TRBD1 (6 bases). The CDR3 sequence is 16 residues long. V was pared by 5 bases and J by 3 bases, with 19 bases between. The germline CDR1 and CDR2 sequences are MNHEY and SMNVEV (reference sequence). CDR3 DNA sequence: TGTGCCAGCAGTCCTAAACGGGGGGCCGGGGACTATGGCTACACCTTC. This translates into CASSPKRGAGDYGYTF.

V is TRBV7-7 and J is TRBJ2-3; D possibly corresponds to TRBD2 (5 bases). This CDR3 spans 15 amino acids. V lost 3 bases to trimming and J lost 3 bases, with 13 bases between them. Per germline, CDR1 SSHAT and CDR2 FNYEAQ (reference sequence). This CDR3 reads CASSLTGSGTDTQYF. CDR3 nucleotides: TGTGCCAGCAGCTTGACTGGTTCGGGAACAGATACGCAGTATTTT.

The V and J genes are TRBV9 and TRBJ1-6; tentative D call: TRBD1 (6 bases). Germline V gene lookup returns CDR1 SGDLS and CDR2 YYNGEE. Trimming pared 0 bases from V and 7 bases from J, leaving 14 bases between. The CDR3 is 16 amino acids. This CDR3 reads CASSVDAGALNSPLHF. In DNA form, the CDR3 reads TGTGCCAGCAGCGTAGATGCAGGGGCCCTCAATTCACCCCTCCACTTT.

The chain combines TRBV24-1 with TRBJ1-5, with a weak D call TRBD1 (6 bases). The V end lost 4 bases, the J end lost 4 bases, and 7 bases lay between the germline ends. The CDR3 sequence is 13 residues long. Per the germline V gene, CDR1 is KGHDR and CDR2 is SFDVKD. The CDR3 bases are TGTGCCACCAGTGAAACAGGGAATCAGCCCCAGCATTTT. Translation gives CATSETGNQPQHF.